This T cell receptor beta chain was identified in a study of T cells in localized non-small cell lung cancer. The study, taken as a whole, reports: Appearing in adjacent lung were a median approximately 57 of the top 100 tumor clones.

There are 16 residues in the CDR3. Trimming pared 5 bases from V and 0 bases from J, leaving 13 bases between. Germline loops: CDR1 MNHGY, CDR2 SAAAGT. Relative to its sample, this clone is medium-sized (0.01 to 0.1%). Antigen: not known. The authors took atypia-free adjacent lung at least 2 cm from the tumor margin. Sequencing was performed with immunoSEQ multiplex PCR; in TCRdb, only in-frame clones are kept and a portion is missing. This sample carries around 1,500 clones, roughly a fifth of them seen once, and the ten largest clones take 15% to 25%. The receptor's source is a male donor older than 55 with stage III squamous cell lung carcinoma. V is TRBV6-8 and J is TRBJ2-2, with D maybe TRBD2 (6 bases). The sequencing used normal lung tissue next to the tumor, collected before any cancer treatment. CDR3 residues: CASSRRLDTNTGELFF. DNA for the CDR3: TGTGCCAGCAGTCGCCGACTAGACACGAACACCGGGGAGCTGTTTTTT.